One and the same sample provided the 14 T cell receptor beta chains below, sequenced in a study of blood T cell repertoires in COVID-19 (dated by TCRdb to about 2020). The library was prepared using the immunoSEQ multiplex PCR assay. The clones in this table, taken by TCRdb from immuneACCESS, are in-frame only. Not every clone is retained; where verified, under half of the shortfall comes from an unresolved V gene, and the cause of the rest is unknown. This sample is represented by 140,000 to 150,000 clones; roughly 82% of them were singletons. About a tenth of the sample is held by the ten biggest clonotypes. The sequenced sample was peripheral blood. Receptor source: a man aged 55-75 years with active or convalescent COVID-19.

The gene calls are TRBV27 and TRBJ2-5; D gene unclear. V was clipped by 5 bases and J by 1 base, with 11 bases between them. Germline V CDR1 and CDR2: MNHEY, SMNVEV (reference sequence). The CDR3 sequence is 14 residues long. The CDR3 reads CASSPTNLQETQYF. In nucleotides, the CDR3 is TGTGCCAGCAGTCCCACTAATCTCCAAGAGACCCAGTACTTC.

V gene TRBV30 combines with J gene TRBJ1-2; D gene uncertain. Germline-derived CDR1 and CDR2 are GTSNPN and SVGIG (reference sequence). This CDR3 has 13 residues. The germline V and J ends were trimmed by 2 bases and 4 bases, with 11 bases remaining between them. The CDR3 DNA reads TGTGCCTGGAGTAACCACAGCCGCTATGGCTACACCTTC. It codes for CAWSNHSRYGYTF.

This sequence joins TRBV7-9 and TRBJ1-2; D uncertain. Trimming took 1 base from V and 6 from J, leaving 12 bases between them. Germline CDR1 SEHNR, CDR2 FQNEAQ (reference sequence). The CDR3 runs to 14 residues. CDR3 sequence: CASSLERLRDGYTF. The CDR3 DNA reads as TGTGCCAGCAGCTTAGAACGTTTGAGGGATGGCTACACCTTC.

J is TRBJ2-2 and V is TRBV27, with TRBD1 matching over 10 bases. V lost 4 bases, J lost 6 bases, and 5 bases stayed unmatched. The CDR3 length is 15 residues. From germline, CDR1 is MNHEY and CDR2 SMNVEV (reference sequence). This chain's CDR3 is CASSSTGTGAGELFF. The DNA for the CDR3 is TGTGCCAGCAGTTCTACCGGGACAGGGGCCGGGGAGCTGTTTTTT.

The CDR3 bases are TGTGCCAGCATAGGAGATTATACGGGCAATCAGCCCCAGCATTTT. It yields the protein CASIGDYTGNQPQHF. The chain carries TRBV2 and TRBJ1-5; D call uncertain. The germline V gene has CDR1 SNHLY and CDR2 FYNNEI. The V end was cut by 7 bases, the J end by 2 bases, with 15 bases between. This CDR3 is built from 15 residues.

The gene calls are TRBV18 and TRBJ1-1; D is ambiguous. The V gene lost 3 bases and the J gene lost 4 bases, with 15 bases spanning the gap. The CDR3 length is 15 residues. Germline V gives CDR1 KGHSH, CDR2 LQKENI. Here the CDR3 reads CASSPFQASVTEAFF. The CDR3 nucleotides read TGTGCCAGCTCACCGTTTCAGGCCTCGGTCACTGAAGCTTTCTTT.

The J gene is TRBJ2-1, the V gene TRBV4-3; 8 positions match TRBD2. J was trimmed by 5 bases and V by 0 bases; bases with no gene match: 9. The CDR3 covers 17 residues. Germline assignment: CDR1 LGHNA and CDR2 YSLEER. In nucleotides, the CDR3 is TGCGCCAGCAGCCAAGATCTAACTAGCGGACACCACAATGAGCAGTTCTTC. It yields the protein CASSQDLTSGHHNEQFF.

This chain links TRBV28 with TRBJ1-2; TRBD1 aligns across 10 bases. V was pared by 10 bases and J by 4 bases, with 9 bases of the junction left unmatched. This CDR3 has 14 residues. Per the germline V gene, CDR1 is MDHEN and CDR2 is SYDVKM. The CDR3 DNA sequence: TGTGCCACTTACCGACAGGGGGCAGGCTATGGCTACACCTTC. Translated, it gives CATYRQGAGYGYTF.

V and J are TRBV28 and TRBJ2-1; 14 positions match TRBD2. After removal of 1 base from V and 8 bases from J, the junction contained 4 bases not matched to a gene. The CDR3 extends over 16 amino acids. Per the germline V gene, CDR1 is MDHEN and CDR2 is SYDVKM. The CDR3 region has the DNA TGTGCCAGCAGTTTATCGGGACTAGCGGGAGTTGATGAGCAGTTCTTC. This sequence encodes CASSLSGLAGVDEQFF.

This chain joins TRBV3-1 (or the pseudogene TRBV3-2) and TRBJ1-2, with a tentative D call TRBD1 (5 bases). V was cut by 1 base and J by 5 bases, with 17 bases left in between. This CDR3 is 16 amino acids long. Germline V gene lookup returns CDR1 LGHDT and CDR2 YNNKEL (reference sequence). CDR3 DNA sequence: TGTGCCAGCAGCCAAGTCAGAACAGGCGCTACTTATGGCTACACCTTC. Its protein is CASSQVRTGATYGYTF.

The chain links TRBV3-1 (or the pseudogene TRBV3-2) to TRBJ1-1; perhaps TRBD1 as D (6 bases). CDR1 and CDR2 from the germline V gene are LGHDT and YNNKEL (reference sequence). Trimming left V 1 base short and J 1 base short, with 10 bases between. The CDR3 length is 15 residues. CDR3 sequence: CASSQAGTQNTEAFF. The CDR3 nucleotides are TGTGCCAGCAGCCAAGCCGGGACACAGAACACTGAAGCTTTCTTT.

The rearrangement joins TRBV9 to TRBJ2-1, with 14 positions matching TRBD2. The CDR3 runs to 15 residues. Losses at the gene ends were 4 bases for V and 9 bases for J; bases not matched to a gene: 6. CDR1 SGDLS and CDR2 YYNGEE come from the germline V gene. The CDR3 spells CASSLGLAGVGEQFF. As DNA, the CDR3 is TGTGCCAGCAGCTTGGGACTAGCGGGAGTTGGTGAGCAGTTCTTC.

The V gene is TRBV7-2, the J gene TRBJ2-5, with 7 positions matching TRBD2. This CDR3 comprises 17 residues. Germline V gene sequence: CDR1 SGHTA, CDR2 FQGNSA. V shed 3 bases, J shed 4 bases, and the junction held 14 bases outside the gene matches. The DNA for the CDR3 is TGTGCCAGCAGCTTTTCCGCGTTGGGCGGGAGACGAGAGACCCAGTACTTC. Residues: CASSFSALGGRRETQYF.

This chain uses TRBV2 with TRBJ2-7, with D possibly TRBD1 on 5 matching bases. Per the germline V gene, CDR1 is SNHLY and CDR2 is FYNNEI. The length of the CDR3 is 16 residues. V was shortened by 7 bases and J by 6 bases, with 25 bases between the two germline ends. The CDR3 DNA reads as TGTGCCAGCATTGTGGGGCGAGACATCTTTAGGTCCGAGCAGTACTTC. It translates to CASIVGRDIFRSEQYF.